Listed below are T cell receptor beta chains from one sample, sequenced in a study of blood T cell repertoires in COVID-19. Sequenced by immunoSEQ multiplex PCR; TCRdb stores in-frame clones only, minus some. Of about 69,000 clones listed, more than 85% are singletons. Specimen: peripheral blood. These receptors came from a woman aged 55-70 years with active COVID-19. Both conserved end residues are part of each CDR3. D genes are given only for firm matches. Expanded clones are given a class, and other clones once, few, many or no size at all.

clone size | J gene | D gene | V gene | CDR3 protein | CDR3 DNA
- | TRBJ2-1 | TRBD2 | TRBV9 | CASSGSLATYNEQFF | TGTGCCAGCAGCGGCTCACTAGCGACCTACAATGAGCAGTTCTTC
few | TRBJ1-2 | - | TRBV7-2 | CASSQSPINYGYTF | TGTGCCAGCAGCCAAAGCCCGATAAACTATGGCTACACCTTC
- | TRBJ1-2 | - | TRBV30 | CAWARKGGAGYGYTF | TGTGCCTGGGCTCGAAAGGGGGGGGCTGGCTATGGCTACACCTTC
once | TRBJ1-2 | - | TRBV10-2 | CASTPKNGFGYTF | TGCGCCAGCACGCCGAAAAACGGTTTCGGCTACACCTTC
- | TRBJ1-2 | - | TRBV6-5 | CASRPTRATGGYTF | TGTGCCAGCAGGCCAACCAGGGCCACCGGGGGCTACACCTTC
few | TRBJ2-7 | - | TRBV10-3 | CATLSGYEQYF | TGTGCCACCCTTTCGGGTTACGAGCAGTACTTC
- | TRBJ2-3 | - | TRBV24-1 | CATSEYRRGAHADTQYF | TGTGCCACCAGTGAATACCGACGGGGGGCGCATGCAGATACGCAGTATTTT
- | TRBJ1-5 | - | TRBV10-3 | CAIKQEGFGNQPQHF | TGTGCCATCAAACAGGAGGGTTTTGGCAATCAGCCCCAGCATTTT
- | TRBJ1-1 | TRBD1 | TRBV5-1 | CASRPLTGGNTEAFF | TGCGCCAGCAGACCCCTGACAGGGGGGAACACTGAAGCTTTCTTT
- | TRBJ1-5 | - | TRBV28 | CASRAGRRYYQPQHF | TGTGCCAGCAGGGCGGGCAGGCGGTACTATCAGCCCCAGCATTTT
- | TRBJ2-7 | - | TRBV9 | CASSPRTLGGEQYF | TGTGCCAGCAGCCCCCGGACATTAGGTGGCGAGCAGTACTTC
- | TRBJ2-7 | TRBD1 | TRBV2 | CASQDRGSLISYEQYF | TGTGCCAGCCAAGACAGGGGATCCCTCATCTCCTACGAGCAGTACTTC
- | TRBJ2-6 | TRBD2 | TRBV5-1 | CASSLGGTSGSSGANVLTF | TGCGCCAGCAGCTTGGGTGGGACTAGCGGGAGCAGCGGGGCCAACGTCCTGACTTTC
- | TRBJ1-6 | - | TRBV30 | CAWSPRLNSPLHF | TGTGCCTGGAGTCCAAGACTTAATTCACCCCTCCACTTT
- | TRBJ2-5 | - | TRBV6-5 | CASSKGGGQETQYF | TGTGCCAGCAGCAAGGGTGGAGGGCAAGAGACCCAGTACTTC
- | TRBJ2-7 | - | TRBV7-2 | CASSSNAGPYEQYF | TGTGCCAGCAGCTCAAATGCGGGTCCCTACGAGCAGTACTTC
once | TRBJ2-2 | - | TRBV19 | CASSMGGASTGELFF | TGTGCCAGTAGCATGGGGGGGGCTAGCACCGGGGAGCTGTTTTTT
- | TRBJ1-2 | TRBD1 | TRBV7-9 | CASSMEGAHGYTF | TGTGCCAGCAGTATGGAGGGGGCGCATGGCTACACCTTC
- | TRBJ2-2 | TRBD2 | TRBV7-8 | CASSVTTSGSFWELFF | TGTGCCAGCAGCGTCACGACTAGCGGGAGTTTTTGGGAGCTGTTTTTT
- | TRBJ1-1 | - | TRBV5-1 | CASSLGRGSPEAFF | TGCGCCAGCAGCTTGGGCCGAGGCAGCCCTGAAGCTTTCTTT
- | TRBJ2-5 | TRBD2 | TRBV29-1 | CSAGGSRETQYF | TGCAGCGCGGGGGGGAGCCGGGAGACCCAGTACTTC
- | TRBJ2-7 | TRBD2 | TRBV2 | CASSERGGRGYEQYF | TGTGCCAGCAGTGAGAGAGGCGGGAGGGGCTACGAGCAGTACTTC
few | TRBJ2-1 | - | TRBV28 | CASSRTGVGGRARYNEQFF | TGTGCCAGCAGCAGGACGGGGGTCGGGGGGCGGGCCCGCTACAATGAGCAGTTCTTC
few | TRBJ1-2 | TRBD1 | TRBV6-5 | CASSRDRAAGYTF | TGTGCCAGCAGCCGGGACAGGGCGGCCGGCTACACCTTC
- | TRBJ1-1 | TRBD1 | TRBV19 | CASSSTDRAVGTEAFF | TGTGCCAGTAGCTCTACAGACAGGGCGGTAGGCACTGAAGCTTTCTTT